This T cell receptor beta chain stems from a study of human T cells and chemical hapten exposure. Study-wide context: In the roughly 24-week study, patients were dosed weekly with diphenylcyclopropenone on the scalp throughout. General study points: The study found expanded TCRs formed significantly more large CDR3 similarity clusters than controls.

V gave up 0 bases and J gave up 10 bases, with 13 bases separating them. This CDR3 spans 15 amino acids. The germline gives CDR1 MNHEY, CDR2 SVGAGI. In the study's own analysis: Sampled TCR counts reached a median of around 94,000 per sample, with values ranging from roughly 20,000 to 700,000. TCRdb analysed the RACE reads with MiXCR anew, one entry per CDR3 protein. The V and J calls follow TCRdb's processing rather than the paper's. Altogether approximately 340,000 distinct CDR3 sequences are present, about 7% being singletons, with the ten largest covering about 8%. As to this clonotype: Its antigen is currently unknown.

The time point: patch test 1, 2 weeks after DPC sensitization. As for treatment: therapeutic diphenylcyclopropenone sensitization with weekly scalp DPC. Each donor was an alopecia patient between 18 and 70 years of age who qualified for DPC. Sequenced here: whole blood, sampled in connection with sensitization to the hapten diphenylcyclopropenone (DPC). This chain joins TRBV6-5 and TRBJ1-6, with D tentatively TRBD1 (5 bases). The sequence derives from a woman between 18 and 29 years old with alopecia areata. Some clones in this sample may be carry-over from other donors' samples. CDR3 sequence: CASSYSSGLGSPLHF. The CDR3 DNA reads TGTGCCAGCAGTTACTCGTCAGGGCTTGGGTCACCCCTCCACTTT.